The present TCR beta chain was sequenced within a study of tissue T cells after allogeneic stem cell transplantation. The repertoire was sequenced with immunoSEQ multiplex PCR; TCRdb's copy has only in-frame clones and lacks some. The table shows several thousand clones, with around 59% occurring only once. Broader study findings: In patients and mice, blood and spleen missed much of tissue repertoire. Within patients, tissue anatomy strongly shaped TCR repertoire composition.

CDR1 is SGHRS, CDR2 YFSETQ, per germline. This CDR3 region has 13 residues. V lost 5 bases to trimming and J lost 0 bases, with 5 bases between them. As for this clone: The target antigen is unknown.

The specimen comprised tissue from the jejunum, sampled at autopsy. This sequence joins TRBV5-1 and TRBJ1-4, with no clear D. The clonotype originates from a male donor older than 55 with lung cancer. CDR3 coding DNA: TGCGCCAGCAGTTGGGCAACTAATGAAAAACTGTTTTTT. Amino acids: CASSWATNEKLFF.